Each of the 14 T cell receptor beta chains below was sequenced from the same sample in a study of cytomegalovirus exposure and HLA in healthy donors. Libraries were prepared by immunoSEQ multiplex PCR; TCRdb keeps only in-frame clonotypes and omits some of them. In the table there are some 120,000 clones, over 85% of which are singletons. Input material: PBMCs. The source of these receptors is a young man in good health and CMV-seronegative.

The gene calls are TRBV10-2 and TRBJ2-7; 8 bases are a match to TRBD1. The CDR3 totals 13 residues. Germline V gene data show CDR1 as WSHSY and CDR2 as SAAADI. V shed 7 bases, J shed 2 bases, and the junction held 4 bases outside the gene matches. The CDR3 sequence is CASTPTGAYEQYF. The CDR3 DNA is TGCGCCAGCACCCCGACAGGGGCCTACGAGCAGTACTTC.

CDR3 protein: CASSLEGAPNTEAFF. CDR3 DNA sequence: TGTGCCAGCAGCTTAGAAGGAGCGCCGAACACTGAAGCTTTCTTT. The chain links TRBV7-8 to TRBJ1-1; no clear D. V lost 1 base, J lost 1 base, and 10 bases lay in between. Germline V gene lookup returns CDR1 SGHVS and CDR2 FQNEAQ. This CDR3 region has 15 residues.

The CDR3 DNA follows: TGTGCCAGCAGCTTTAGCGGGGTCACAGATACGCAGTATTTT. Protein product: CASSFSGVTDTQYF. The chain combines TRBV11-1 with TRBJ2-3; 8 nucleotides agree with TRBD2. The CDR3 spans 14 residues. V trimming: 3 bases; J trimming: 2 bases; junction bases outside the gene matches: 1. The germline V gene encodes CDR1 SGHAT and CDR2 FQDESV (reference sequence).

In DNA, the CDR3 is TGCGCCAGCAGCCAAGGACACCTACTCTCCTACGAGCAGTACTTC. Translating it yields CASSQGHLLSYEQYF. The rearrangement links TRBV4-1 to TRBJ2-7; D gene unclear. This CDR3 comprises 15 residues. Germline loops: CDR1 MGHRA, CDR2 YSYEKL. The germline V and J ends were trimmed by 1 base and 0 bases, with 10 bases remaining between them.

The chain is built from TRBV7-8 and TRBJ1-1; D call uncertain. Germline CDR1 reads SGHVS; CDR2 reads FQNEAQ. With 4 bases removed from V and 8 bases from J, the gap between germline ends came to 17 bases. This CDR3 contains 14 residues. CDR3 bases: TGTGCCAGCAGCTCTCCGAGGTCACTACGGGAAGCTTTCTTT. It encodes CASSSPRSLREAFF.

The J gene is TRBJ2-1, the V gene TRBV7-2, with a weak D call TRBD2 (5 bases). The germline V gene encodes CDR1 SGHTA and CDR2 FQGNSA. The V end was cut by 5 bases, the J end by 2 bases, with 19 bases between. This CDR3 has 17 amino acids. This CDR3 reads CASSPPGSGWAYNEQFF. The CDR3 DNA reads TGTGCCAGCAGCCCGCCGGGCAGCGGCTGGGCCTACAATGAGCAGTTCTTC.

This chain connects TRBV4-2 to TRBJ1-1; the D gene is possibly TRBD1 (6 bases). The length of the CDR3 is 22 residues. The germline V gene has CDR1 LGHNA and CDR2 YNFKEQ. V was pared by 1 base and J by 0 bases, with 30 bases between. CDR3 in amino acids: CASSQGPRFNQATGLMNTEAFF. For the CDR3, the DNA is TGTGCCAGCAGCCAAGGACCAAGGTTTAACCAGGCGACAGGTCTAATGAACACTGAAGCTTTCTTT.

This chain links TRBV6-5 with TRBJ2-3, with 9 positions matching TRBD1. Germline loops: CDR1 MNHEY, CDR2 SVGAGI. The length of the CDR3 is 14 residues. Trimming cost V 4 bases and J 4 bases; bases outside gene matches: 3. CDR3 nucleotide sequence: TGTGCCAGCAGTTCTCGGACAGGGGCAGATACGCAGTATTTT. Protein: CASSSRTGADTQYF.

V is TRBV2 and J is TRBJ2-7; 10 bases align to TRBD1. The germline CDR1 and CDR2 sequences are SNHLY and FYNNEI. Losses at the gene ends were 5 bases for V and 7 bases for J; bases not matched to a gene: 8. The CDR3 runs 14 residues. CDR3 DNA sequence: TGTGCCAGCAGTAAGGGGGACAGGGGTTATGAGCAGTACTTC. Translating it yields CASSKGDRGYEQYF.

The chain recombines TRBV27 with TRBJ2-1; TRBD2 agrees at 12 bases. The length of the CDR3 is 14 residues. V trimming: 8 bases; J trimming: 7 bases; junction bases outside the gene matches: 6. Per the germline V gene, CDR1 is MNHEY and CDR2 is SMNVEV (reference sequence). Here the CDR3 reads CASETSGGRNEQFF. CDR3 nucleotides: TGTGCCAGCGAGACTAGCGGGGGCAGGAATGAGCAGTTCTTC.

This sequence joins TRBV27 and TRBJ2-7, with D maybe TRBD1 (6 bases). CDR1 MNHEY and CDR2 SMNVEV come from the germline V gene (reference sequence). The CDR3 is 15 amino acids. V dropped 4 bases and J dropped 1 base, with 14 bases sitting between them. DNA for the CDR3: TGTGCCAGCAGTTATCAGGGGTCTCCGTCCTACGAGCAGTACTTC. The encoded protein is CASSYQGSPSYEQYF.

The genes are TRBV5-5 and TRBJ2-7, with 8 bases identical to TRBD1. From germline, CDR1 is SGHKS and CDR2 YYEKEE (reference sequence). After removal of 0 bases from V and 5 bases from J, the junction contained 7 bases not matched to a gene. The CDR3 runs 15 residues. The CDR3 here is CASSLARGRNHEQYF. In DNA, the CDR3 is TGTGCCAGCAGCTTGGCCAGGGGGCGAAACCACGAGCAGTACTTC.

A few counts support this clone. J is TRBJ1-5 and V is TRBV7-6; D is perhaps TRBD1 (5 bases). Trimming removed 4 bases at V and 0 bases at J, with 10 bases between. The germline gives CDR1 SGHVS, CDR2 FNYEAQ. The CDR3 is 15 amino acids. DNA of the CDR3: TGTGCCAGCAGCTCCTCCAGGGATAGCAATCAGCCCCAGCATTTT. As protein: CASSSSRDSNQPQHF.

This clone appeared a few times. The chain combines TRBV4-1 with TRBJ2-7; maybe TRBD1 (6 bases). CDR3 length equals 13 residues. The germline V gene encodes CDR1 MGHRA and CDR2 YSYEKL. The ends were cut back, 4 bases at V and 0 bases at J, with 7 bases in the middle. CDR3 amino acids: CASSRDTSYEQYF. The CDR3 region has the DNA TGCGCCAGCAGCCGGGACACCTCCTACGAGCAGTACTTC.